Shown below are 32 T cell receptor beta chains from a single sample sequenced in a study of T cells in Graves' hyperthyroidism and ophthalmopathy. TCR beta CDR3 regions were amplified from RNA transcripts. HTBI primers were used for first-round RT-PCR of the TCR CDR3. MiXCR, run by TCRdb on the multiplex PCR reads, gives a single entry per CDR3 protein. The data contain around 400,000 distinct CDR3 sequences, approximately 14% of them seen just once; the ten biggest clones take up roughly 19%. Specimen: blood. The origin of the receptors is a woman aged 55-70 years with Graves' ophthalmopathy.

In this sample, this clonotype turned up many times. The chain combines TRBV5-1 with TRBJ2-3, with D hard to call. Trimming took 2 bases from V and 2 from J, leaving 12 bases between them. The CDR3 loop spans 15 amino acids. In germline, CDR1 is SGHRS, CDR2 YFSETQ. The CDR3 coding sequence is TGCGCCAGCAGCTTTCGGTATAAGTCCACAGATACGCAGTATTTT. Encoded protein: CASSFRYKSTDTQYF.

Ten or more counts support this clonotype. V is TRBV27 and J is TRBJ2-1, with 9 positions matching TRBD1. With 8 bases clipped from V and 4 bases from J, the junction kept 3 bases outside the gene matches. Germline V CDR1 and CDR2: MNHEY, SMNVEV (reference sequence). The length of the CDR3 is 13 residues. In DNA form, the CDR3 reads TGTGCCAGCCGGGACAGGGCTTACAATGAGCAGTTCTTC. Translated: CASRDRAYNEQFF.

This clonotype is a singleton in its sample. The V call is TRBV2, the J call TRBJ2-1; tentatively, D is TRBD2 (5 bases). The CDR3 extends over 12 amino acids. V was clipped by 2 bases and J by 15 bases, with 14 bases between them. Germline V CDR1 and CDR2: SNHLY, FYNNEI. The CDR3 region is CASSERAGLGFF. CDR3 sequence (DNA): TGTGCCAGCAGTGAACGGGCGGGCCTTGGGTTCTTC.

This clonotype has a count of ten or more. The chain recombines TRBV5-1 with TRBJ2-3; D may be TRBD1 (6 bases). The CDR3 covers 15 residues. Trimming shortened V by 4 bases and J by 3 bases, and 15 bases separated the two germline ends. Germline assignment: CDR1 SGHRS and CDR2 YFSETQ. The CDR3 spells CASSTNRDVTDTQYF. CDR3 nucleotides: TGCGCCAGCAGCACCAACAGGGACGTAACAGATACGCAGTATTTT.

Ten or more counts support this clonotype. The V gene is TRBV20-1, the J gene TRBJ2-1; D unclear. Per germline, CDR1 DFQATT and CDR2 SNEGSKA (reference sequence). The CDR3 totals 16 residues. V lost 2 bases and J lost 4, with 18 bases in between. The CDR3 loop reads CSARISSAQSYNEQFF. The CDR3, as DNA: TGCAGTGCTAGAATCTCCTCGGCACAATCTTACAATGAGCAGTTCTTC.

This clonotype has only a few counts. V is TRBV19 and J is TRBJ1-2; 7 positions agree with TRBD1. CDR3 length: 13 amino acids. Germline CDR1 reads LNHDA; CDR2 reads SQIVND (reference sequence). The trim removed 5 bases at V and 6 bases at J, leaving 6 bases unmatched. CDR3 in amino acids: CASSPRGDDGYTF. The CDR3 DNA reads as TGTGCCAGTAGTCCCAGGGGGGATGATGGCTACACCTTC.

The DNA for the CDR3 is TGTGCCTGGGGTCCCGGACTAGCGGGAGCTGAGCAGTACTTC. Translated, it gives CAWGPGLAGAEQYF. The V gene is TRBV30, the J gene TRBJ2-7, with 13 bases matching TRBD2. Germline V gene data show CDR1 as GTSNPN and CDR2 as SVGIG (reference sequence). The CDR3 sequence is 14 residues long. Trimming at V came to 5 bases and at J to 7 bases, leaving 8 bases not matched to a gene.

This chain uses TRBV7-9 with TRBJ2-1, with TRBD2 as a possible D gene (6 bases). Germline V gene lookup returns CDR1 SEHNR and CDR2 FQNEAQ (reference sequence). The CDR3 sequence is 14 residues long. V was cut by 3 bases and J by 4 bases, with 10 bases left in between. The CDR3 DNA sequence: TGTGCCAGCAGCTTGGAGGGCCCGTACAATGAGCAGTTCTTC. This encodes CASSLEGPYNEQFF.

The chain recombines TRBV7-9 with TRBJ1-3, with D uncertain. The germline CDR1 and CDR2 sequences are SEHNR and FQNEAQ (reference sequence). This CDR3 is 16 amino acids long. V was trimmed by 6 bases and J by 3 bases, leaving 18 bases between them. CDR3 bases: TGTGCCAGCAGTCCCGCAGGCAACCTGGTTGGAAACACCATATATTTT. Translating it yields CASSPAGNLVGNTIYF.

Ten or more counts support this clonotype. This rearrangement joins TRBV27 to TRBJ2-1; TRBD2 matches at 10 bases. CDR1 and CDR2 (germline): MNHEY, SMNVEV (reference sequence). Germline trimming cut 3 bases from V and 7 bases from J; bases unmatched to any gene: 9. The CDR3 is made up of 16 amino acids. In DNA form, the CDR3 reads TGTGCCAGCAGTTTGAAGTTCCCAGCGGGAGGGAATGAGCAGTTCTTC. This sequence encodes CASSLKFPAGGNEQFF.

This clonotype came up many times. The CDR3: CSARRGGEVETQYF. The CDR3 DNA sequence: TGCAGTGCTAGAAGGGGCGGGGAAGTCGAGACCCAGTACTTC. The chain uses TRBV20-1 and TRBJ2-5; weak D call: TRBD2 (6 bases). Germline V gives CDR1 DFQATT, CDR2 SNEGSKA (reference sequence). This CDR3 is built from 14 residues. Trimming took 2 bases from V and 5 from J, leaving 15 bases between them.

This clonotype was counted many times. The V and J genes are TRBV2 and TRBJ1-6; D is perhaps TRBD1 (5 bases). Germline V gene sequence: CDR1 SNHLY, CDR2 FYNNEI. With 5 bases removed from V and 10 bases from J, the gap between germline ends came to 18 bases. The CDR3 is 15 residues long. CDR3 residues: CASSPGPSSGSPLHF. As DNA, the CDR3 is TGTGCCAGCAGTCCGGGGCCTTCCTCGGGGTCACCCCTCCACTTT.

V and J are TRBV6-2 or TRBV6-3 and TRBJ2-1, with a weak D call TRBD2 (5 bases). Deletions cut 8 bases from V and 7 bases from J, with 12 bases between. Germline CDR1 reads MNHEY; CDR2 reads SVGEGT. CDR3 length: 12 residues. Here the CDR3 DNA reads TGTGCCAGCGGGAGAGGGATAAATGAGCAGTTCTTC. Protein product: CASGRGINEQFF.

This clonotype has at least ten counts. This rearrangement joins TRBV7-3 to TRBJ2-7; tentative D call: TRBD2 (7 bases). The V end lost 2 bases, the J end lost 3 bases, and 14 bases lay between the germline ends. The length of the CDR3 is 15 residues. Germline CDR1 reads SGHTA; CDR2 reads FQGTGA. The CDR3 DNA is TGTGCCAGCAGCTTATCTGCGGGGGCCAGCTACGAGCAGTACTTC. Its protein product is CASSLSAGASYEQYF.

The chain is built from TRBV7-2 and TRBJ2-1; 10 nucleotides match TRBD1. The V gene end was trimmed by 5 bases and the J gene end by 8 bases; junction bases not matched to a gene: 3. Germline V gene sequence: CDR1 SGHTA, CDR2 FQGNSA. There are 13 residues in the CDR3. The CDR3: CASSGQGGYEQFF. As DNA, the CDR3 is TGTGCCAGCAGCGGACAGGGGGGGTATGAGCAGTTCTTC.

This clonotype was found many times. The J gene is TRBJ1-4, the V gene TRBV12-3 or TRBV12-4, with 7 bases that match TRBD1. The V segment lost 6 bases and the J segment 4 bases; nucleotides outside the gene matches: 5. The CDR3 contains 14 residues. CDR3 amino acids: CASRRQGDNEKLFF. For the CDR3, the DNA is TGTGCCAGCAGGAGACAGGGAGATAATGAAAAACTGTTTTTT.

This chain joins TRBV7-9 and TRBJ2-7; D is possibly TRBD1 (8 bases). V lost 0 bases and J lost 4, with 13 bases in between. The CDR3 has 15 amino acids. Germline V gene sequence: CDR1 SEHNR, CDR2 FQNEAQ (reference sequence). CDR3 sequence (DNA): TGTGCCAGCAGCTTAGCCGACAGGGGAGGGTACGAGCAGTACTTC. It yields the protein CASSLADRGGYEQYF.

The chain links TRBV19 to TRBJ2-1, with TRBD2 matching 9 bases. The CDR3 consists of 17 residues. Germline trimming cut 8 bases from V and 5 bases from J; bases unmatched to any gene: 16. Germline lookup yields CDR1 LNHDA and CDR2 SQIVND (reference sequence). This CDR3 is CASRPSLLAGVNNEQFF. Here the CDR3 DNA reads TGTGCCAGTCGACCATCTTTGTTAGCGGGAGTGAACAATGAGCAGTTCTTC.

This clonotype was detected many times. This chain uses TRBV5-1 with TRBJ2-7, with D possibly TRBD1 on 6 matching bases. Deletions cut 4 bases from V and 0 bases from J, with 14 bases between. Germline lookup yields CDR1 SGHRS and CDR2 YFSETQ. CDR3 size: 15 residues. In nucleotides, the CDR3 is TGCGCCAGCAGCCTCGAGGGGGTTCCCTCCTACGAGCAGTACTTC. This encodes CASSLEGVPSYEQYF.

Many counts were recorded for this clonotype. V is TRBV11-2 and J is TRBJ2-7, with D perhaps TRBD2 (5 bases). In germline, CDR1 is SGHAT, CDR2 FQNNGV. Trimming removed 5 bases at V and 6 bases at J, with 14 bases between. The CDR3 loop spans 13 amino acids. CDR3 DNA sequence: TGTGCCAGCAGCCTCCAACTAGTACCCGAGCAGTACTTC. It encodes CASSLQLVPEQYF.

This rearrangement joins TRBV5-4 to TRBJ1-1; D uncertain. Germline V gene lookup returns CDR1 SGHNT and CDR2 YYREEE (reference sequence). Trimming stripped 3 bases from V and 2 bases from J, with 8 bases between. The CDR3 totals 13 residues. DNA of the CDR3: TGTGCCAGCAGCTGGCAGGCCAACACTGAAGCTTTCTTT. Translation gives CASSWQANTEAFF. The full variable domain, rest sourced from reference TRBV5-4 and TRBJ1-1, is ETGVTQSPTHLIKTRGQQVTLRCSSQSGHNTVSWYQQALGQGPQFIFQYYREEENGRGNFPPRFSGLQFPNYSSELNVNALELDDSALYLCASSWQANTEAFFGQGTRLTVV.

This clonotype came up many times. This chain links TRBV3-1 with TRBJ2-7; D may be TRBD1 (6 bases). This CDR3 is 13 amino acids long. Trimming removed 4 bases from V and 5 bases from J, with 12 bases in between. Germline V gene lookup returns CDR1 LGHDT and CDR2 YNNKEL (reference sequence). CDR3 loop: CASSRQALDEQYF. CDR3 in DNA: TGTGCCAGCAGCCGACAGGCGTTGGACGAGCAGTACTTC.

This clonotype has at least ten counts. The rearrangement links TRBV3-1 to TRBJ2-7; 7 bases are shared with TRBD1. Germline CDR1 LGHDT, CDR2 YNNKEL (reference sequence). The V and J ends lost 4 bases and 3 bases, in that order; junction bases with no gene match: 6. This CDR3 spans 14 amino acids. The CDR3, as DNA: TGTGCCAGCAGCCGGGCCGGGACAGTCTACGAGCAGTACTTC. This encodes CASSRAGTVYEQYF.

This clonotype was recorded many times. A clone one base away is much larger, so this may be a read error. The chain uses TRBV30 and TRBJ1-1; D gene unclear. V was clipped by 0 bases and J by 3 bases, with 2 bases between them. CDR3 length equals 11 residues. Germline loops: CDR1 GTSNPN, CDR2 SVGIG (reference sequence). CDR3 bases: TGTGCCTGGAGTGTCGACACTGAAGCTTTCTTT. It encodes CAWSVDTEAFF.

This clonotype has a count of ten or more. The chain couples TRBV2 to TRBJ2-1; the D is unclear. Trimming removed 8 bases from V and 0 bases from J, with 8 bases in between. The CDR3 totals 13 residues. Germline CDR1 reads SNHLY; CDR2 reads FYNNEI. The chain's CDR3 is CASAFSSYNEQFF. The CDR3 nucleotides read TGTGCCAGCGCCTTTAGCTCCTACAATGAGCAGTTCTTC.

This rearrangement joins TRBV20-1 to TRBJ2-1; 9 bases are shared with TRBD2. The CDR3 contains 14 residues. Germline loops: CDR1 DFQATT, CDR2 SNEGSKA (reference sequence). Unmatched junction bases numbered 9, after V lost 6 bases and J lost 6 bases. Here the CDR3 DNA reads TGCAGTGCCAGTAGCGGGAGATTGACCAATGAGCAGTTCTTC. This encodes CSASSGRLTNEQFF.

This clonotype showed up many times. The J gene is TRBJ2-7, the V gene TRBV28; TRBD2 agrees at 12 bases. Germline assignment: CDR1 MDHEN and CDR2 SYDVKM. The CDR3 is made up of 17 amino acids. J lost 6 bases, V lost 3 bases, and 12 bases had no gene match. CDR3 nucleotides: TGTGCCAGCAGTTTTCTCCAACAACTAGCGGGAGGTTTCGAGCAGTACTTC. Protein sequence: CASSFLQQLAGGFEQYF.

The chain couples TRBV12-5 to TRBJ2-1, with 9 positions matching TRBD2. Germline CDR1 LGHNT, CDR2 FRNRAP. The V segment lost 2 bases and the J segment 7 bases; nucleotides outside the gene matches: 6. This CDR3 has 15 amino acids. DNA of the CDR3: TGTGCTAGTGGTTTGTGGGCGGGAGGGAAAAATGAGCAGTTCTTC. Its translation: CASGLWAGGKNEQFF.

This clonotype has ten or more counts. This chain uses TRBV29-1 with TRBJ2-7; D is perhaps TRBD1 or TRBD2 (5 bases each). Germline CDR1 reads SQVTM; CDR2 reads ANQGSEA. The CDR3 is 16 residues long. V lost 3 bases, J lost 4 bases, and 22 bases lay in between. As DNA, the CDR3 is TGCAGCGTTGAGGGGCCTCGCGGGCTTGGGTCGTACGAGCAGTACTTC. Its translation: CSVEGPRGLGSYEQYF.

This clonotype was seen repeatedly, ten times or more. V gene TRBV20-1 combines with J gene TRBJ2-1, with D maybe TRBD2 (5 bases). Germline-derived CDR1 and CDR2 are DFQATT and SNEGSKA (reference sequence). The CDR3 runs to 13 residues. V dropped 6 bases and J dropped 5 bases, with 14 bases sitting between them. The CDR3 here is CSAYRRADNEQFF. The CDR3 region has the DNA TGCAGTGCCTACCGACGAGCGGACAATGAGCAGTTCTTC.

This clonotype was detected many times. The chain couples TRBV30 to TRBJ2-3; D uncertain. CDR1 and CDR2 from the germline V gene are GTSNPN and SVGIG (reference sequence). V lost 5 bases, J lost 2 bases, and 5 bases lay in between. This CDR3 region has 11 residues. The CDR3 spells CAWLNTDTQYF. The CDR3 DNA sequence: TGTGCCTGGTTGAACACAGATACGCAGTATTTT.

For the CDR3, the DNA is TGTGCCAGCAGCCAAGGGGGTCGGGAGTACCACGAGCAGTACTTC. This sequence encodes CASSQGGREYHEQYF. This chain links TRBV4-2 with TRBJ2-7; the D gene is possibly TRBD2 (6 bases). This CDR3 region has 15 residues. Per germline, CDR1 LGHNA and CDR2 YNFKEQ. The V and J ends lost 1 base and 5 bases respectively, with 15 bases between them.